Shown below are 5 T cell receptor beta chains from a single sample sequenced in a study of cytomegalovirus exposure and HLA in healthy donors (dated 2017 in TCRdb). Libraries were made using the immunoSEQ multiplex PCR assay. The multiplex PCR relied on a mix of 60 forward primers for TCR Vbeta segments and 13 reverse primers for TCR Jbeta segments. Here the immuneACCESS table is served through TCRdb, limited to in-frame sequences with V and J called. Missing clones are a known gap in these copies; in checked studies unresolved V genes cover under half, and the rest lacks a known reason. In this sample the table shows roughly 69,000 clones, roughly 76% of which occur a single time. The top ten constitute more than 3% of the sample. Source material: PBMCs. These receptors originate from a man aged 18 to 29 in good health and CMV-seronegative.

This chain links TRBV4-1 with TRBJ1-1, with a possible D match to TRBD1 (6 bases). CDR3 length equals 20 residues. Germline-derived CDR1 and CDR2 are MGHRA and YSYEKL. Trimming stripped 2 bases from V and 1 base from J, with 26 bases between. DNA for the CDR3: TGCGCCAGCAGCCAAAAGGGGGTCAGGGTTTCCGCCCCGGAGAACACTGAAGCTTTCTTT. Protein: CASSQKGVRVSAPENTEAFF.

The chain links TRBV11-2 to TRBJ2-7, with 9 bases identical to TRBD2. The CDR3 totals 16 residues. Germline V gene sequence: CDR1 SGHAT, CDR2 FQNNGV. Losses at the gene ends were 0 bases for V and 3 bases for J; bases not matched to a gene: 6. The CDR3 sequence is CASSLDGGGAVYEQYF. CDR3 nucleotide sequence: TGTGCCAGCAGCTTAGACGGCGGGGGGGCGGTCTACGAGCAGTACTTC.

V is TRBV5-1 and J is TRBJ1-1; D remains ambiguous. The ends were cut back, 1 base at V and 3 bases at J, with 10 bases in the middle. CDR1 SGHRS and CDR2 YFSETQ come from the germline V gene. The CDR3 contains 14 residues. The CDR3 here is CASSLNKADTEAFF. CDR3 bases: TGCGCCAGCAGCTTGAACAAGGCGGACACTGAAGCTTTCTTT.

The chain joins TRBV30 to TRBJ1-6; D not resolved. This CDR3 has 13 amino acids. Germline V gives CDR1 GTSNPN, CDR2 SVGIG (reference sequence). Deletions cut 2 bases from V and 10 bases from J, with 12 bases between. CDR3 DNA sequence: TGTGCCTGGAGTACCAGCGGTAGGTCACCCCTCCACTTT. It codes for CAWSTSGRSPLHF.

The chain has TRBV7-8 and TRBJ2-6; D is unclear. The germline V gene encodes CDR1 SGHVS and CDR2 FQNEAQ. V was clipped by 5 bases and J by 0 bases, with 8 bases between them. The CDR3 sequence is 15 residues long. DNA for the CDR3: TGTGCCAGCAGCCCACGGGTCTCTGGGGCCAACGTCCTGACTTTC. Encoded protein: CASSPRVSGANVLTF.